This T cell receptor beta chain was sequenced during a study of early T cells in non-severe SARS-CoV-2 infection. Study at large: The sequenced material was bulk RNA from unsorted whole blood, and its chains were unpaired. Points from the study as a whole: Matching against VDJdb likely underestimated virus-specific expansions, favoring anti-spike CD8.

Individual cDNA molecules received unique molecular identifiers. TCRdb ran MiXCR on the 5' RACE reads and lists one entry per CDR3 protein. Counted here are tens of thousands of distinct CDR3 sequences, 7% to 7.5% occurring once; the ten biggest clones make up roughly an eighth. This CDR3 has 15 residues. Losses at the gene ends were 0 bases for V and 10 bases for J; bases not matched to a gene: 7. The germline V gene encodes CDR1 DFQATT and CDR2 SNEGSKA (reference sequence). The sample holds many counts of this clonotype. Its cognate antigen is unknown. The V gene is TRBV20-1, the J gene TRBJ1-6; 9 bases map to TRBD1. The clonotype was recovered from an adult who was a healthcare worker with PCR-confirmed SARS-CoV-2 infection or an uninfected control (not recorded which). Sequences were derived from whole blood, sampled at baseline. The CDR3 protein is CSARDQGQGRSPLHF. The CDR3 coding sequence is TGCAGTGCTAGAGATCAGGGACAGGGACGCTCACCCCTCCACTTT.